A selection of T cell receptor beta chains follows, all from one sample in a study of blood T cell repertoires in COVID-19. Sequencing was performed with immunoSEQ multiplex PCR; in TCRdb, only in-frame clones are kept and a portion is missing. The table includes hundreds of thousands of clones, roughly 86% detected once. Sequenced sample: peripheral blood. These receptors were taken from a woman aged 65 to 85 with COVID-19, enrolled during active disease. Each CDR3 is given with its conserved first and last residue. A D gene is named only where the DNA matches it firmly. Clone size is shown for a subset of rows, as once, few, many or a class of expanded clone.

-,-,TRBJ2-7,TRBV5-5,TGTGCCAGCAGCTGGGACACCTTCAAGTCAGGGCAGTACTTC,CASSWDTFKSGQYF
TRBD1,-,TRBJ1-2,TRBV4-3,TGCGCCAGCAGCCCCGGGAGACAGGGGGCTGGCTATGGCTACACCTTC,CASSPGRQGAGYGYTF
TRBD2,once,TRBJ2-5,TRBV6-1,TGTGCCAGCAGTGAAGAACAGCGGGGGGGCCGAAAGACCCAGTACTTC,CASSEEQRGGRKTQYF
-,-,TRBJ2-3,TRBV10-3,TGTGCCATCAGTGGGGGGCCAGGGACAGATACGCAGTATTTT,CAISGGPGTDTQYF
-,-,TRBJ2-3,TRBV9,TGTGCCAGCAGCCCGAGAGGAGACGGATTCACAGATACGCAGTATTTT,CASSPRGDGFTDTQYF
TRBD1,few,TRBJ2-7,TRBV27,TGTGCCAGCAGTTTTCGACAGGGGGCTGAAGAGCAGTACTTC,CASSFRQGAEEQYF
TRBD2,-,TRBJ2-1,TRBV7-6,TGTGCCAGCAGCTTAGGGACTAGCGTTCAGAATGAGCAGTTCTTC,CASSLGTSVQNEQFF
-,-,TRBJ1-4,TRBV9,TGTGCCAGCAGCGTAGTTCCGGGGGAAAAACTGTTTTTT,CASSVVPGEKLFF
TRBD1,-,TRBJ2-7,TRBV5-1,TGCGCCAGCAGCTTGATCACGGGACAGGGGCCTTTCTACGAGCAGTACTTC,CASSLITGQGPFYEQYF
-,once,TRBJ1-1,TRBV19,TGTGCCAGTACCCCGGCGGGGACGTTGAACACTGAAGCTTTCTTT,CASTPAGTLNTEAFF
TRBD1,-,TRBJ1-2,TRBV6-4,TGTGCCAGCAGTGAGAGGGGGCTCTCCTATGGCTACACCTTC,CASSERGLSYGYTF
-,-,TRBJ1-3,TRBV20-1,TGCAGTGCTAGAGATCGATCGGCCATATATTTT,CSARDRSAIYF
TRBD1,-,TRBJ1-3,TRBV5-1,TGCGCCAGCGGGACAGGGGGCGATGGAAACACCATATATTTT,CASGTGGDGNTIYF
-,-,TRBJ1-4,TRBV9,TGTGCCAGCAGCGCCCGACCGGTAGCTCCTAATGAAAAACTGTTTTTT,CASSARPVAPNEKLFF
-,-,TRBJ2-7,TRBV21-1,TGTGCCAGCAGCGAGGAACAGGGTCAATACTACGAGCAGTACTTC,CASSEEQGQYYEQYF
TRBD1,-,TRBJ1-3,TRBV7-2,TGTGCCAGCAGCGCCGGGACAGTTCTCTCTGGAAACACCATATATTTT,CASSAGTVLSGNTIYF
TRBD2,once,TRBJ2-3,TRBV7-2,TGTGCCAGCAGCTTAGGGCTAGCGGGGGGCAGTACGCAGTATTTT,CASSLGLAGGSTQYF
-,-,TRBJ1-2,TRBV4-1,TGCGCCAGCAGCCCCAACGGGTATCAGGGAATAAACTATGGCTACACCTTC,CASSPNGYQGINYGYTF
-,-,TRBJ1-6,TRBV30,TGTGCCTGGAGAAAAGTGGGGGGTTCCTATAATTCACCCCTCCACTTT,CAWRKVGGSYNSPLHF
TRBD2,-,TRBJ2-7,TRBV2,TGTGCCAGCAGTGCTCTAGCGGGGGGTCCAGGGAAGCAGTACTTC,CASSALAGGPGKQYF
-,-,TRBJ1-2,TRBV7-2,TGTGCCAGCAGTTACCAGGGATTCTATGGCTACACCTTC,CASSYQGFYGYTF
-,-,TRBJ2-3,TRBV11-2,TGTGCCAGCAGCCTGGCGGGCTCGACGGCAGATACGCAGTATTTT,CASSLAGSTADTQYF
TRBD2,-,TRBJ2-5,TRBV13,TGTGCCAGCAGCGACAGGACTAGCGGGGGACCCCAAGAGACCCAGTACTTC,CASSDRTSGGPQETQYF
TRBD1,-,TRBJ1-2,TRBV5-1,TGCGCCAGCAGCTCTCCGGGACAGGGTAACTATGGCTACACCTTC,CASSSPGQGNYGYTF
-,-,TRBJ1-1,TRBV7-2,TGTGCCAGCCCTAAAGGGGGATGGGGCACTGAAGCTTTCTTT,CASPKGGWGTEAFF
-,-,TRBJ2-2,TRBV10-2,TGCGCCAGCATATTAACGGCCGGGGAGCTGTTTTTT,CASILTAGELFF
TRBD2,-,TRBJ2-1,TRBV6-2/TRBV6-3,TGTGCCAGCAGTTACTGGCGGGGGGCTAGTGAGCAGTTCTTC,CASSYWRGASEQFF
TRBD1,-,TRBJ2-5,TRBV2,TGTGCCAGCAGGGGGACAGGGAGCCAAGAGACCCAGTACTTC,CASRGTGSQETQYF
-,once,TRBJ1-6,TRBV21-1,TGTGCCAGCAGCATAACAGGGAAGGTGGACTATAATTCACCCCTCCACTTT,CASSITGKVDYNSPLHF
-,-,TRBJ1-1,TRBV6-5,TGTGCCAGCAGTTACACATGGACAGCTTTGAACACTGAAGCTTTCTTT,CASSYTWTALNTEAFF
TRBD2,-,TRBJ2-7,TRBV11-2,TGTGCCAGCAGCTTATTTTTGTCGGGAGGGTACGAGCAGTACTTC,CASSLFLSGGYEQYF
TRBD1,once,TRBJ1-4,TRBV5-1,TGCGCCAGCAGCCCGGGACAGTCGAATGAAAAACTGTTTTTT,CASSPGQSNEKLFF
TRBD1,-,TRBJ1-6,TRBV5-1,TGCGCCAGCACCCGGGACAGCCTTAATAATTCACCCCTCCACTTT,CASTRDSLNNSPLHF
-,few,TRBJ1-1,TRBV9,TGTGCCAGCAGCTCACCCCCGGCAGGGCCAAGCACTGAAGCTTTCTTT,CASSSPPAGPSTEAFF
-,-,TRBJ1-2,TRBV4-1,TGCGCCAGCAGCCAAGGACAGGTTAACTATGGCTACACCTTC,CASSQGQVNYGYTF
-,-,TRBJ2-1,TRBV3-1/TRBV3-2,TGTGCCAGCAGCCAAGATGACACAACCAATGAGCAGTTCTTC,CASSQDDTTNEQFF
TRBD1,-,TRBJ1-2,TRBV7-2,TGTGCCAGCAGCCGCCGGGACAGGGAGCCGAGAGCCCTTGGCTACACCTTC,CASSRRDREPRALGYTF
TRBD1,-,TRBJ2-5,TRBV5-1,TGCGCCAGCAGCCGAAACGGGGACAGGGAGGAGACCCAGTACTTC,CASSRNGDREETQYF
TRBD1,-,TRBJ1-2,TRBV7-2,TGTGCCAGCAGCGCGACAGGGGCGGCGGGTGGCTACACCTTC,CASSATGAAGGYTF
-,-,TRBJ2-2,TRBV18,TGTGCCAGCTCACCACGAGGGCGGAGGGGGAACACCGGGGAGCTGTTTTTT,CASSPRGRRGNTGELFF
-,-,TRBJ2-1,TRBV14,TGTGCCAGCAGCCAAGATCCAAGGAGAGCGGAGTTCTTC,CASSQDPRRAEFF
TRBD2,-,TRBJ2-7,TRBV3-1/TRBV3-2,TGTGCCAGCAGCCAGGGGACCGGGACTAGCTCCTACGAGCAGTACTTC,CASSQGTGTSSYEQYF
-,-,TRBJ1-5,TRBV11-3,TGTGCCAGCAGCTTACCCCAATTGACAGGTCAAAGGGATCAGCCCCAGCATTTT,CASSLPQLTGQRDQPQHF
TRBD1,-,TRBJ1-1,TRBV2,TGTGCCAACCCAGACAGGGGGACTGAAGCTTTCTTT,CANPDRGTEAFF
-,-,TRBJ1-5,TRBV2,TGTGCCAGCCAAGGACTGACTAGCAATCAGCCCCAGCATTTT,CASQGLTSNQPQHF
TRBD1,-,TRBJ2-2,TRBV19,TGTGCCAGTAGTCCGCGGACAGGGGCGACCGGGGAGCTGTTTTTT,CASSPRTGATGELFF
TRBD2,-,TRBJ2-3,TRBV4-3,TGCGCCAGCAGCCAAGGCCCGACTAGCGGATCTTTTGGTACGCAGTATTTT,CASSQGPTSGSFGTQYF
TRBD1,-,TRBJ1-2,TRBV29-1,TGCAGCGTTGTTGGGACAGTCAACTATGGCTACACCTTC,CSVVGTVNYGYTF
-,-,TRBJ2-5,TRBV29-1,TGCAGCGTTGTTTACAGGAACGGGGAGACCCAGTACTTC,CSVVYRNGETQYF
-,-,TRBJ2-1,TRBV18,TGTGCCAGCTCACGGATCTGGGCAGGGGACTACAATGAGCAGTTCTTC,CASSRIWAGDYNEQFF
-,-,TRBJ1-1,TRBV13,TGTGCCAGCAGCTTGGGGGGGAACACTGAAGCTTTCTTT,CASSLGGNTEAFF